This T cell receptor (beta chain) was recorded in a study of early T cells in non-severe SARS-CoV-2 infection (dated by TCRdb to the early 2020s). Notes on the research overall: Bulk RNA from unsorted whole blood was used for TCR sequencing, so alpha and beta chains could not be paired. Results the study describes overall, beyond this receptor: VDJdb matching was skewed toward anti-spike CD8 responses and likely underestimated virus-specific expansions, missing private and CD4 specificities.

This clonotype showed up just a few times. Its binding antigen is unknown. The record has no base qualities; no much larger clone is one base away. Via the germline V gene (reference sequence), CDR1 is LNHNV and CDR2 YYDKDF. The CDR3 contains 17 residues, cysteine and phenylalanine counted. Solely the CDR3 DNA is kept, with 51 bases framed from the first base. The junction shows trimming of 0 bases on V and 5 bases on J, and the gene matches do not reach 10 bases of it. This was a case-control study nested in a cohort of healthcare workers in London, UK, who had nasopharyngeal swab PCR tests and blood samples taken every week. Healthcare workers were enrolled in the week of the UK lockdown, from 23 to 31 March 2020, and were followed every week for up to roughly 16 weeks. The library was built by means of 5' RACE. TCRdb names NextSeq 500 as the instrument used. In the TCR library protocol, unique molecular identifiers were attached to individual cDNA molecules to correct for PCR bias and sequencing error. Both TCR alpha and beta chains were sequenced, and tight co-correlation was observed between alpha and beta sequence abundances in each sample. As for the authors' bioinformatics: Decombinator V4 was used to annotate TCR sequences for V gene, J gene and CDR3. Expanded TCRs were defined as changing significantly between any two time points under a Poisson model with p below 0.0001. TCR abundances were normalised to the total number of TCRs sequenced in each sample and reported as counts per million. TRAV1-2 paired with TRAJ12, TRAJ20 or TRAJ33 defined MAIT TCRs, while TRAV10 paired with TRAJ18 defined iNKT TCRs. A search of VDJdb, accessed on 1 November 2021, was run for TCRs annotated to CMV, EBV and SARS-CoV-2, with TCRs annotated for multiple antigens excluded. TCRdb redid the processing of the public reads, applying fastp at Q25 and MiXCR, and retained in-frame beta chains. For every CDR3 protein sequence, its rows merge into one entry that carries the most common genes and DNA. These V and J calls originate from TCRdb's pipeline instead of the authors' own analysis. The sample table lists 50,000 to 60,000 distinct CDR3 sequences, 6% to 7% of them with a count of one. The ten largest clones take up around 4% of the sample.

Sequencing input: whole blood. The rearrangement combines TRBV15 with TRBJ2-5; TRBD1 fits 9 bases in the junction. This sequence originates from an adult who was a healthcare worker with PCR-confirmed SARS-CoV-2 infection or an uninfected control (not recorded which). Here is the DNA: TGTGCCACCAGCAGAGATGGCGGGACAGGGCGTTGGGAGACCCAGTACTTC. This codes for CATSRDGGTGRWETQYF.